This passage covers 27 T cell receptor beta chains from one sample sequenced in a study of blood T cell repertoires in COVID-19. Profiled with immunoSEQ multiplex PCR; TCRdb holds only in-frame clones, not every one. The profile covers about 220,000 clones, with 80% appearing a single time and about 13% taken by the ten largest. The sample comprised peripheral blood. Every receptor here comes from a human donor in a cohort sampled during active COVID-19.

The J gene is TRBJ2-7, the V gene TRBV2; 9 bases map to TRBD1. V gave up 5 bases and J gave up 4 bases; unmatched junction bases: 6. CDR1 and CDR2 from the germline V gene are SNHLY and FYNNEI. The CDR3 extends over 14 amino acids. The CDR3 sequence: CASSTDRGQYEQYF. The CDR3 coding sequence is TGTGCCAGCAGTACGGACAGGGGACAGTACGAGCAGTACTTC.

The CDR3 is CASSPGTGKAFF. The CDR3 DNA reads as TGTGCCAGCAGTCCCGGGACAGGGAAGGCTTTCTTT. This chain joins TRBV6-5 and TRBJ1-1; the match to TRBD1 covers 9 bases. Losses at the gene ends were 5 bases for V and 11 bases for J; bases not matched to a gene: 6. The CDR3 spans 12 residues. In germline, CDR1 is MNHEY, CDR2 SVGAGI.

V usage is TRBV11-2 and J usage is TRBJ2-5; 7 bases agree with TRBD2. Losses at the gene ends were 3 bases for V and 4 bases for J; bases not matched to a gene: 8. The CDR3 contains 15 residues. Germline assignment: CDR1 SGHAT and CDR2 FQNNGV. The CDR3 spells CASSLGPTGGETQYF. In nucleotides, the CDR3 is TGTGCCAGCAGCTTGGGACCCACGGGAGGAGAGACCCAGTACTTC.

This clone showed up just once. This chain joins TRBV18 and TRBJ2-1, with D perhaps TRBD1 (5 bases). The germline gives CDR1 KGHSH, CDR2 LQKENI. V was cut by 4 bases and J by 8 bases, with 15 bases left in between. The CDR3 has 14 residues. CDR3 in amino acids: CASSQGHLGDEQFF. The DNA for the CDR3 is TGTGCCAGCTCACAAGGACACCTTGGGGATGAGCAGTTCTTC.

In its sample, this clone was seen once. This rearrangement joins TRBV5-6 to TRBJ1-2; 7 bases line up with TRBD1. This CDR3 is 13 amino acids long. J lost 8 bases, V lost 1 base, and 5 bases had no gene match. Germline V gives CDR1 SGHDT, CDR2 YYEEEE. CDR3 DNA sequence: TGTGCCAGCAGCTTGAACAGGGGATTAGGCTACACCTTC. Its protein is CASSLNRGLGYTF. Full variable domain (missing parts from reference TRBV5-6 and TRBJ1-2): DAGVTQSPTHLIKTRGQQVTLRCSPKSGHDTVSWYQQALGQGPQFIFQYYEEEERQRGNFPDRFSGHQFPNYSSELNVNALLLGDSALYLCASSLNRGLGYTFGSGTRLTVV.

The chain uses TRBV19 and TRBJ1-1; D gene unclear. Germline V gene lookup returns CDR1 LNHDA and CDR2 SQIVND (reference sequence). This CDR3 spans 13 amino acids. V shed 3 bases and J shed 1 base, with 6 bases lying between them. CDR3 coding DNA: TGTGCCAGTAGTATCGCGTCGAACACTGAAGCTTTCTTT. The encoded protein is CASSIASNTEAFF.

This clone was seen a few times. The CDR3: CASSPEQGNEQYF. The CDR3 nucleotides are TGTGCCAGCTCACCAGAACAGGGGAACGAGCAGTACTTC. The J gene is TRBJ2-7, the V gene TRBV18; TRBD1 matches at 7 bases. The V gene's germline CDR1 is KGHSH and CDR2 LQKENI. J gave up 5 bases and V 2 bases, and 3 bases lay outside the gene matches. The CDR3 extends over 13 amino acids.

This chain uses TRBV5-4 with TRBJ1-4; no definite D call. CDR1 is SGHNT and CDR2 is YYREEE in the germline V gene (reference sequence). With 4 bases removed from V and 6 bases from J, the gap between germline ends came to 16 bases. There are 15 residues in the CDR3. CDR3 bases: TGTGCCAGCAGCGCCCCCGATGGCGGGGATGAAAAACTGTTTTTT. Translating gives CASSAPDGGDEKLFF.

This rearrangement joins TRBV5-1 to TRBJ2-2; D is perhaps TRBD1 (6 bases). This CDR3 is 14 amino acids long. The V end lost 3 bases, the J end lost 7 bases, and 13 bases lay between the germline ends. CDR1 is SGHRS, CDR2 YFSETQ, per germline. CDR3 loop: CASSYNRADGELFF. The DNA of the CDR3 is TGCGCCAGCAGCTACAACAGGGCGGACGGGGAGCTGTTTTTT.

This rearrangement joins TRBV11-2 to TRBJ1-1; the D is unclear. The CDR3 loop spans 16 amino acids. Germline V gene lookup returns CDR1 SGHAT and CDR2 FQNNGV. Deletions cut 4 bases from V and 2 bases from J, with 17 bases between. CDR3 sequence (DNA): TGTGCCAGCAGCTCCCGAGGTAGAAGATCAAACACTGAAGCTTTCTTT. It translates to CASSSRGRRSNTEAFF.

The chain joins TRBV5-1 to TRBJ1-1; the match to TRBD1 covers 8 bases. J gave up 7 bases and V 3 bases, and 14 bases lay outside the gene matches. The germline gives CDR1 SGHRS, CDR2 YFSETQ. CDR3 length: 16 amino acids. Here the CDR3 reads CASSSQGAGPGGEAFF. CDR3 in DNA: TGCGCCAGCAGCTCTCAGGGGGCCGGCCCGGGGGGTGAAGCTTTCTTT.

CDR3 in amino acids: CASSLPPGQGSYGYTF. The CDR3 bases are TGTGCCAGCAGCTTGCCACCGGGACAGGGGAGCTATGGCTACACCTTC. The V call is TRBV5-6, the J call TRBJ1-2, with 10 bases aligning to TRBD1. The CDR3 is made up of 16 amino acids. Germline CDR1 is SGHDT and CDR2 is YYEEEE. V lost 1 base, J lost 4 bases, and 7 bases stayed unmatched.

About this clone: The same CDR3 is also encoded by other DNA sequences in this sample. The chain recombines TRBV10-3 with TRBJ2-3; 9 bases align to TRBD1. CDR1 is ENHRY, CDR2 SYGVKD, per germline. The trim removed 4 bases at V and 1 base at J, leaving 0 bases unmatched. The CDR3 spans 14 residues. The CDR3 protein is CAISGTGGTDTQYF. The CDR3 nucleotides read TGTGCCATCAGTGGGACAGGGGGCACAGATACGCAGTATTTT.

This sequence joins TRBV9 and TRBJ1-2; TRBD1 agrees at 12 bases. This CDR3 is 15 amino acids long. J was trimmed by 2 bases and V by 4 bases; bases with no gene match: 3. Germline V lookup: CDR1 SGDLS, CDR2 YYNGEE. The CDR3 is CASSTGQGANYGYTF. CDR3 nucleotide sequence: TGTGCCAGCAGCACGGGACAGGGGGCGAACTATGGCTACACCTTC. The full variable domain, in which reference TRBV9 and TRBJ1-2 provide the parts outside the CDR3, is DSGVTQTPKHLITATGQRVTLRCSPRSGDLSVYWYQQSLDQGLQFLIQYYNGEERAKGNILERFSAQQFPDLHSELNLSSLELGDSALYFCASSTGQGANYGYTFGSGTRLTVV.

The chain recombines TRBV19 with TRBJ2-1; D possibly corresponds to TRBD2 (5 bases). The V and J ends lost 3 bases and 2 bases respectively, with 11 bases between them. The CDR3 is 15 amino acids. Germline values: CDR1 LNHDA, CDR2 SQIVND (reference sequence). The CDR3 nucleotides are TGTGCCAGTAGTATTCGGAGGCCCCCCTACAATGAGCAGTTCTTC. It encodes CASSIRRPPYNEQFF. Together with reference TRBV19 and TRBJ2-1, the CDR3 gives the full variable domain: DGGITQSPKYLFRKEGQNVTLSCEQNLNHDAMYWYRQDPGQGLRLIYYSQIVNDFQKGDIAEGYSVSREKKESFPLTVTSAQKNPTAFYLCASSIRRPPYNEQFFGPGTRLTVL.

This sequence joins TRBV4-3 and TRBJ2-3, with D perhaps TRBD1 (6 bases). The CDR3 is 17 residues long. Trimming took 3 bases from V and 0 from J, leaving 16 bases between them. Germline V gene lookup returns CDR1 LGHNA and CDR2 YSLEER. The CDR3 reads CASSHFLGDTSTDTQYF. Written as DNA, the CDR3 is TGCGCCAGCAGCCACTTCCTGGGGGACACTAGCACAGATACGCAGTATTTT.

The chain uses TRBV12-3 or TRBV12-4 and TRBJ1-1; perhaps TRBD1 as D (6 bases). The CDR3 is 13 residues long. Trimming took 3 bases from V and 4 from J, leaving 9 bases between them. The CDR3 reads CASSFFRGTEAFF. The CDR3 DNA reads as TGTGCCAGCAGTTTTTTCAGGGGCACTGAAGCTTTCTTT.

This rearrangement joins TRBV5-4 to TRBJ2-3; D might be TRBD2 (6 bases). The germline V gene has CDR1 SGHNT and CDR2 YYREEE (reference sequence). V gave up 2 bases and J gave up 1 base, with 14 bases separating them. The CDR3 totals 16 residues. Here the CDR3 DNA reads TGTGCCAGCAGCTTCGGGACTCCGAGGGGCACAGATACGCAGTATTTT. It translates to CASSFGTPRGTDTQYF. The variable domain in full, completed from reference TRBV5-4 and TRBJ2-3, reads ETGVTQSPTHLIKTRGQQVTLRCSSQSGHNTVSWYQQALGQGPQFIFQYYREEENGRGNFPPRFSGLQFPNYSSELNVNALELDDSALYLCASSFGTPRGTDTQYFGPGTRLTVL.

J is TRBJ1-2 and V is TRBV29-1; tentatively, D is TRBD1 (5 bases). This CDR3 spans 14 amino acids. CDR1 and CDR2 (germline): SQVTM, ANQGSEA. The V gene lost 2 bases and the J gene lost 4 bases, with 14 bases spanning the gap. The CDR3 here is CSVERFWDSYGYTF. The CDR3 bases are TGCAGCGTTGAAAGATTCTGGGACTCCTATGGCTACACCTTC.

The table lists this clone with many counts. The V and J genes are TRBV19 and TRBJ1-2; 8 nucleotides line up with TRBD1. Losses at the gene ends were 5 bases for V and 7 bases for J; bases not matched to a gene: 9. The CDR3 sequence is 14 residues long. The germline CDR1 and CDR2 sequences are LNHDA and SQIVND (reference sequence). CDR3 amino acids: CASSAQGARTGYTF. CDR3 in DNA: TGTGCCAGTAGTGCCCAGGGGGCTCGGACTGGCTACACCTTC.

The rearrangement uses TRBV20-1 and TRBJ1-2; D not certain. Germline-derived CDR1 and CDR2 are DFQATT and SNEGSKA (reference sequence). The CDR3 runs 11 residues. V lost 2 bases to trimming and J lost 6 bases, with 7 bases between them. Here the CDR3 reads CSARNQDGYTF. The CDR3, as DNA: TGCAGTGCTAGAAACCAGGATGGCTACACCTTC.

The sample holds a few counts of this clone. At one of its ends the junction is not consistent with the germline gene, which may arise from a read error. V and J are TRBV7-7 and TRBJ2-5; 7 bases align to TRBD1. There are 13 residues in the CDR3. Germline lookup yields CDR1 SSHAT and CDR2 FNYEAQ (reference sequence). The CDR3 nucleotides read TGTGCTAGCAGTCCTAACAGGGGAGAGACCCAGTACTTC. Translating it yields CASSPNRGETQYF.

V usage is TRBV7-3 and J usage is TRBJ1-2; tentative D call: TRBD1 (6 bases). Per the germline V gene, CDR1 is SGHTA and CDR2 is FQGTGA. The CDR3 is 15 residues long. V lost 5 bases and J 2 bases, leaving 15 bases between the germline ends. The CDR3 region has the DNA TGTGCCAGCAGCCCGCCGGACAGAGGAAACTATGGCTACACCTTC. This translates into CASSPPDRGNYGYTF.

This clone was counted a few times. The chain combines TRBV4-2 with TRBJ2-7, with D perhaps matching TRBD1 (5 bases). CDR3 size: 16 residues. Germline assignment: CDR1 LGHNA and CDR2 YNFKEQ. The V and J ends lost 4 bases and 2 bases respectively, with 18 bases between them. The chain's CDR3 is CASSPPEQDRTYEQYF. CDR3 coding DNA: TGTGCCAGCAGCCCCCCGGAACAGGATCGTACCTACGAGCAGTACTTC.

The chain is built from TRBV27 and TRBJ1-2; perhaps TRBD1 as D (6 bases). V dropped 4 bases and J dropped 6 bases, with 12 bases sitting between them. The CDR3 contains 13 residues. The V gene's germline CDR1 is MNHEY and CDR2 SMNVEV (reference sequence). Here the CDR3 reads CASSWDNGHGYTF. CDR3 bases: TGTGCCAGCAGTTGGGACAACGGGCATGGCTACACCTTC.

The chain combines TRBV12-3 or TRBV12-4 with TRBJ1-5; D remains unclear. The germline V and J ends were trimmed by 5 bases and 6 bases, with 8 bases remaining between them. CDR3 size: 12 residues. This CDR3 is CASSPDFQPQHF. The DNA for the CDR3 is TGTGCCAGCAGTCCCGACTTTCAGCCCCAGCATTTT.

This chain connects TRBV5-1 to TRBJ2-5, with no clear D. The CDR3 covers 15 residues. V lost 0 bases and J 4 bases, leaving 13 bases between the germline ends. In germline, CDR1 is SGHRS, CDR2 YFSETQ. The CDR3 spells CASSLVSRQVETQYF. Here the CDR3 DNA reads TGCGCCAGCAGCTTGGTCAGTCGGCAGGTAGAGACCCAGTACTTC.